The 16 T cell receptor beta chains below come from one sample, sequenced in a study of naive and memory T cell subsets. Whole-study findings and limits: A few larger clonotypes appeared in naive repertoires, especially CD8, possibly memory cells re-expressing CD45RA.

An equimolar mix of two oligonucleotides served as the beta constant-region primer for TRBC1 and TRBC2. The ligated cDNA underwent four PCR rounds using SP2 and nested alpha and beta constant-region primers. In TCRdb, the UMI-ligation and nested PCR reads were re-called with MiXCR into one record per CDR3 protein. The sample has about 90,000 distinct CDR3 sequences, approximately 11% seen once. These receptors lack a known antigen. Material: naive CD4+ T cells from blood. All receptors derive from a human donor in good health.

V gene TRBV5-6 combines with J gene TRBJ2-1; D is perhaps TRBD2 (5 bases). Germline V CDR1 and CDR2: SGHDT, YYEEEE. V lost 1 base and J 2 bases, leaving 16 bases between the germline ends. The CDR3 sequence is 17 residues long. The CDR3 DNA sequence: TGTGCCAGCAGCTTGAGAGGGTTCGGAGTTACCTACAATGAGCAGTTCTTC. This translates into CASSLRGFGVTYNEQFF.

This clonotype was counted a few times. This chain uses TRBV5-4 with TRBJ2-2; D is undetermined. Germline CDR1 reads SGHNT; CDR2 reads YYREEE (reference sequence). The CDR3 runs to 15 residues. V lost 3 bases and J 3 bases, leaving 12 bases between the germline ends. The CDR3 region is CASSSGSRYTGELFF. The CDR3 DNA reads as TGTGCCAGCAGCTCCGGATCCAGATACACCGGGGAGCTGTTTTTT.

V gene TRBV6-2 or TRBV6-3 combines with J gene TRBJ1-2; possibly TRBD1 for D (6 bases). This CDR3 region has 14 residues. The germline V gene encodes CDR1 MNHEY and CDR2 SVGEGT. Trimming cost V 5 bases and J 4 bases, with 14 bases left between them. The CDR3 nucleotides are TGTGCCAGCAGTCGACCGCGACAGGCCTATGGCTACACCTTC. Encoded protein: CASSRPRQAYGYTF.

This clonotype was found a few times. This chain joins TRBV4-3 and TRBJ2-1; 11 positions agree with TRBD2. V shed 3 bases, J shed 4 bases, and the junction held 5 bases outside the gene matches. The CDR3 has 16 residues. CDR1 LGHNA and CDR2 YSLEER come from the germline V gene. CDR3 residues: CASSQKTSGTYNEQFF. CDR3 nucleotides: TGCGCCAGCAGCCAGAAGACTAGCGGGACTTACAATGAGCAGTTCTTC.

This CDR3 reads CASSLGGPPDTQYF. The CDR3 bases are TGTGCCAGCAGCTTGGGGGGACCCCCAGATACGCAGTATTTT. This chain joins TRBV7-2 and TRBJ2-3, with a possible D match to TRBD2 (6 bases). CDR1 is SGHTA, CDR2 FQGNSA, per germline. The CDR3 loop spans 14 amino acids. Trimming took 3 bases from V and 4 from J, leaving 11 bases between them.

This clonotype was seen repeatedly, ten times or more. This chain connects TRBV7-9 to TRBJ2-5; TRBD2 aligns across 8 bases. The trim removed 8 bases at V and 5 bases at J, leaving 13 bases unmatched. Germline-derived CDR1 and CDR2 are SEHNR and FQNEAQ (reference sequence). The CDR3 loop spans 15 amino acids. The CDR3 DNA reads as TGTGCCAGCGGCGGGGAGTCGTCGGGAGGGGAGACCCAGTACTTC. Amino acid sequence: CASGGESSGGETQYF. The variable domain in full, with the rest retrieved from reference TRBV7-9 and TRBJ2-5, is DTGVSQNPRHKITKRGQNVTFRCDPISEHNRLYWYRQTLGQGPEFLTYFQNEAQLEKSRLLSDRFSAERPKGSFSTLEIQRTEQGDSAMYLCASGGESSGGETQYFGPGTRLLVL.

The chain combines TRBV7-2 with TRBJ2-7, with 11 bases lining up with TRBD2. The CDR3 totals 17 residues. Looked up from germline, CDR1 is SGHTA and CDR2 is FQGNSA. With V trimmed by 5 bases and J by 4 bases, 13 bases remained unmatched. CDR3 region: CASSGEGLAGGEYEQYF. For the CDR3, the DNA is TGTGCCAGCAGCGGAGAGGGCTTAGCGGGAGGGGAATACGAGCAGTACTTC.

This clonotype was counted between two and nine times. V and J are TRBV6-5 and TRBJ1-1; TRBD1 agrees at 7 bases. V was pared by 4 bases and J by 4 bases, with 6 bases of the junction left unmatched. CDR3 size: 14 residues. Looked up from germline, CDR1 is MNHEY and CDR2 is SVGAGI. CDR3 sequence reads: CASSFQGGGTEAFF. CDR3 in DNA: TGTGCCAGCAGTTTCCAGGGGGGGGGCACTGAAGCTTTCTTT.

V usage is TRBV12-5 and J usage is TRBJ1-4; D might be TRBD1 (6 bases). CDR3 length: 16 residues. Germline values: CDR1 LGHNT, CDR2 FRNRAP. The ends were cut back, 6 bases at V and 2 bases at J, with 16 bases in the middle. Written as DNA, the CDR3 is TGTGCTAGTGGCACCACGGGGGCGCGCACTAATGAAAAACTGTTTTTT. Translated, it gives CASGTTGARTNEKLFF.

The chain joins TRBV29-1 to TRBJ2-1; D remains ambiguous. The V gene's germline CDR1 is SQVTM and CDR2 ANQGSEA. The CDR3 runs to 11 residues. Between the trimmed V and J ends, which lost 4 bases and 7 bases, there was a span of 8 bases. CDR3 sequence: CSVVSVNEQFF. In DNA form, the CDR3 reads TGCAGCGTTGTTTCGGTGAATGAGCAGTTCTTC.

This clonotype came up a few times. The V call is TRBV12-3 or TRBV12-4, the J call TRBJ2-7, with D maybe TRBD2 (5 bases). The CDR3 covers 13 residues. V was shortened by 2 bases and J by 5 bases, with 10 bases between the two germline ends. CDR3 sequence: CASSLLGSHEQYF. The CDR3 DNA reads TGTGCCAGCAGTTTACTAGGGAGCCACGAGCAGTACTTC.

This chain links TRBV29-1 with TRBJ2-1, with 7 bases lining up with TRBD1. The length of the CDR3 is 14 residues. Germline V gene sequence: CDR1 SQVTM, CDR2 ANQGSEA. V was clipped by 6 bases and J by 4 bases; unmatched bases: 9. The CDR3 here is CSVSNRGPYNEQFF. Written as DNA, the CDR3 is TGCAGCGTATCTAACAGGGGCCCGTACAATGAGCAGTTCTTC.

This clonotype was detected many times. The V and J genes are TRBV6-1 and TRBJ2-7; 9 positions agree with TRBD1. CDR1 and CDR2 from the germline V gene are MNHNS and SASEGT. The length of the CDR3 is 16 residues. V lost 6 bases, J lost 2 bases, and 11 bases stayed unmatched. The chain's CDR3 is CASRSRGTGWPYEQYF. CDR3 sequence (DNA): TGTGCCAGCAGATCAAGGGGGACAGGGTGGCCCTACGAGCAGTACTTC.

This clonotype has more than one count but fewer than ten. The chain combines TRBV29-1 with TRBJ2-7, with D possibly matching TRBD1 (5 bases). The CDR3 runs to 15 residues. The V end lost 6 bases, the J end lost 7 bases, and 25 bases lay between the germline ends. Looked up from germline, CDR1 is SQVTM and CDR2 is ANQGSEA. The CDR3, as DNA: TGCAGCGTGGAAACTAACCTCGGCCCATCAGGGGAGCAGTACTTC. Translated: CSVETNLGPSGEQYF.

This chain joins TRBV7-2 and TRBJ2-4; D possibly matches TRBD1 or TRBD2 (5 bases each). This CDR3 has 15 amino acids. The ends were cut back, 5 bases at V and 6 bases at J, with 17 bases in the middle. CDR1 is SGHTA, CDR2 FQGNSA, per germline. The chain's CDR3 is CASSAPGGSANIQYF. The DNA for the CDR3 is TGTGCCAGCAGCGCCCCTGGGGGTTCGGCAAACATTCAGTACTTC.

The chain has TRBV24-1 and TRBJ1-5; D not resolved. This CDR3 has 13 residues. Per germline, CDR1 KGHDR and CDR2 SFDVKD. V was pared by 2 bases and J by 1 base, with 2 bases between. CDR3 amino acids: CATSDYSNQPQHF. The CDR3 coding sequence is TGTGCCACCAGTGATTACAGCAATCAGCCCCAGCATTTT.